This entry lists 29 T cell receptor beta chains sequenced from one sample in a study of cytomegalovirus exposure and HLA in healthy donors. The PCR made use of 60 Vbeta and 13 Jbeta primers. Profiling relied on immunoSEQ multiplex PCR, and the TCRdb table lists in-frame clones only, not all of them. The repertoire holds 100,000 to 150,000 clones, with approximately 80% as singletons. The sequenced material came from PBMCs. The receptors shown here come from a man aged 18 to 29 in good health and CMV-seronegative.

The rearrangement joins TRBV7-6 to TRBJ2-1, with a weak D call TRBD1 (5 bases). CDR1 SGHVS and CDR2 FNYEAQ come from the germline V gene. This CDR3 is 13 amino acids long. V was clipped by 0 bases and J by 9 bases, with 9 bases between them. The CDR3, as DNA: TGTGCCAGCAGCTTAGCGGGGCGAGGTGAGCAGTTCTTC. Protein product: CASSLAGRGEQFF.

The J gene is TRBJ1-6, the V gene TRBV7-9; D uncertain. CDR3 length: 17 residues. Trimming removed 4 bases from V and 0 bases from J, with 13 bases in between. Germline V gives CDR1 SEHNR, CDR2 FQNEAQ (reference sequence). This CDR3 reads CASSSGIASSYNSPLHF. The CDR3 nucleotides read TGTGCCAGCAGCTCTGGTATAGCAAGCTCCTATAATTCACCCCTCCACTTT.

V gene TRBV6-5 combines with J gene TRBJ1-2, with D possibly matching TRBD1 (6 bases). Germline values: CDR1 MNHEY, CDR2 SVGAGI. This CDR3 has 15 amino acids. V lost 0 bases and J 5 bases, leaving 13 bases between the germline ends. CDR3 region: CASSYSQGQVYGYTF. The DNA of the CDR3 is TGTGCCAGCAGTTACTCGCAGGGGCAAGTATATGGCTACACCTTC.

The chain has TRBV5-1 and TRBJ2-3, with 10 bases matching TRBD2. This CDR3 has 17 amino acids. The trim removed 1 base at V and 2 bases at J, leaving 7 bases unmatched. CDR1 is SGHRS, CDR2 YFSETQ, per germline. CDR3: CASSLRASGGFTDTQYF. As DNA, the CDR3 is TGCGCCAGCAGCTTGAGAGCTAGCGGGGGATTCACAGATACGCAGTATTTT.

Written as DNA, the CDR3 is TGCAGCGTTGATGGGGCAGGGGGTAACTATGGCTACACCTTC. This translates into CSVDGAGGNYGYTF. The chain uses TRBV29-1 and TRBJ1-2; 7 positions match TRBD1. V lost 3 bases, J lost 1 base, and 5 bases stayed unmatched. The CDR3 runs 14 residues. From germline, CDR1 is SQVTM and CDR2 ANQGSEA.

The J gene is TRBJ1-1, the V gene TRBV5-4; D may be TRBD1 (6 bases). V was trimmed by 0 bases and J by 4 bases, leaving 13 bases between them. CDR1 and CDR2 from the germline V gene are SGHNT and YYREEE (reference sequence). The CDR3 runs 15 residues. The CDR3 loop reads CASSLVAGASTEAFF. The DNA of the CDR3 is TGTGCCAGCAGCTTGGTCGCAGGGGCATCCACTGAAGCTTTCTTT.

The V call is TRBV27, the J call TRBJ2-3; D is possibly TRBD2 (6 bases). V was cut by 4 bases and J by 10 bases, with 9 bases left in between. The CDR3 consists of 11 residues. Per germline, CDR1 MNHEY and CDR2 SMNVEV (reference sequence). CDR3 protein: CASSSRDSQYF. In DNA form, the CDR3 reads TGTGCCAGCAGTTCCCGGGACTCGCAGTATTTT.

This sequence joins TRBV4-1 and TRBJ1-1; 8 bases are a match to TRBD1. Germline V lookup: CDR1 MGHRA, CDR2 YSYEKL. Unmatched junction bases numbered 4, after V lost 3 bases and J lost 1 base. This CDR3 has 15 amino acids. The DNA for the CDR3 is TGCGCCAGCAGCCATGGACAGGGCGGGAACACTGAAGCTTTCTTT. Encoded protein: CASSHGQGGNTEAFF.

The chain has TRBV4-1 and TRBJ1-2, with D possibly matching TRBD1 (6 bases). This CDR3 spans 15 amino acids. V lost 6 bases and J lost 0, with 14 bases in between. Germline CDR1 reads MGHRA; CDR2 reads YSYEKL. The chain's CDR3 is CASRPTWTANYGYTF. CDR3 nucleotides: TGCGCCAGCAGACCGACATGGACAGCTAACTATGGCTACACCTTC.

V gene TRBV30 combines with J gene TRBJ1-6; the D is unclear. Germline-derived CDR1 and CDR2 are GTSNPN and SVGIG (reference sequence). The CDR3 is 13 residues long. V lost 5 bases and J 7 bases, leaving 12 bases between the germline ends. This CDR3 is CAWVRRLNSPLHF. As DNA, the CDR3 is TGTGCCTGGGTACGCAGACTGAATTCACCCCTCCACTTT.

The chain combines TRBV14 with TRBJ1-4; TRBD1 is a possible D gene (5 bases). Trimming removed 3 bases from V and 4 bases from J, with 18 bases in between. The CDR3 has 17 amino acids. In germline, CDR1 is SGHDN, CDR2 FVKESK. CDR3 in amino acids: CASSHPGRGRGNEKLFF. In nucleotides, the CDR3 is TGTGCCAGCAGCCATCCTGGGAGGGGACGGGGTAATGAAAAACTGTTTTTT.

The genes are TRBV4-1 and TRBJ2-3, with TRBD2 identical over 8 bases. Per germline, CDR1 MGHRA and CDR2 YSYEKL. CDR3 size: 16 residues. V shed 0 bases and J 6 bases; nucleotides not matched to a gene: 8. CDR3 sequence: CASSQELTGGVDTQYF. The CDR3 bases are TGCGCCAGCAGCCAAGAGCTTACCGGGGGGGTCGATACGCAGTATTTT.

As to this clone: Other DNA sequences from this sample encode an identical CDR3 as well. The chain recombines TRBV7-2 with TRBJ2-7; possibly TRBD1 for D (6 bases). Between the trimmed V and J ends, which lost 5 bases and 2 bases, there was a span of 7 bases. CDR1 and CDR2 from the germline V gene are SGHTA and FQGNSA. The CDR3 has 12 amino acids. The CDR3 nucleotides read TGTGCCAGCAGCCGGACAGCCTACGAGCAGTACTTC. Translating gives CASSRTAYEQYF.

This rearrangement joins TRBV9 to TRBJ2-3; TRBD1 agrees at 10 bases. The J segment lost 4 bases and the V segment lost 4 bases, leaving 9 bases of the junction unmatched. The CDR3 loop spans 16 amino acids. The germline CDR1 and CDR2 sequences are SGDLS and YYNGEE. The CDR3 DNA follows: TGTGCCAGCAGCACAATGACAGGGGGCGCATCAGATACGCAGTATTTT. Translating it yields CASSTMTGGASDTQYF.

The chain joins TRBV7-8 to TRBJ1-1; perhaps TRBD1 as D (5 bases). CDR3 length: 11 residues. Germline assignment: CDR1 SGHVS and CDR2 FQNEAQ. Trimming stripped 7 bases from V and 6 bases from J, with 9 bases between. CDR3 residues: CASTGSSEAFF. CDR3 coding DNA: TGTGCCAGCACAGGGTCCTCTGAAGCTTTCTTT.

The chain links TRBV29-1 to TRBJ2-7; no clear D. CDR1 SQVTM and CDR2 ANQGSEA come from the germline V gene. The CDR3 loop spans 12 amino acids. V was shortened by 1 base and J by 2 bases, with 6 bases between the two germline ends. The CDR3 nucleotides are TGCAGCGTTGAAGGGCCCCCCTACGAGCAGTACTTC. Amino acid sequence: CSVEGPPYEQYF.

The rearrangement joins TRBV28 to TRBJ1-5, with 7 bases matching TRBD1. V shed 6 bases, J shed 2 bases, and the junction held 7 bases outside the gene matches. The CDR3 consists of 15 residues. The germline CDR1 and CDR2 sequences are MDHEN and SYDVKM. CDR3 in DNA: TGTGCCAGCAGCCCAGGGGGAGAGGGCAATCAGCCCCAGCATTTT. Translation: CASSPGGEGNQPQHF.

The V call is TRBV4-3, the J call TRBJ1-2; D is undetermined. V was trimmed by 0 bases and J by 1 base, leaving 21 bases between them. The CDR3 loop spans 19 amino acids. CDR1 is LGHNA, CDR2 YSLEER, per germline. The CDR3 here is CASSQDTHSPGWVNYGYTF. DNA for the CDR3: TGCGCCAGCAGCCAAGATACGCACTCGCCCGGGTGGGTTAACTATGGCTACACCTTC.

In its sample, this clone was seen a few times. This chain links TRBV6-6 with TRBJ1-1; D ambiguous. The germline V gene has CDR1 MNHNY and CDR2 SVGAGI (reference sequence). V was shortened by 6 bases and J by 0 bases, with 14 bases between the two germline ends. The CDR3 contains 15 residues. CDR3 DNA: TGTGCCAGCAGACCTACTCGAGGTGTGAACACTGAAGCTTTCTTT. This sequence encodes CASRPTRGVNTEAFF.

The V and J genes are TRBV4-3 and TRBJ2-1; no clear D. Germline V gene lookup returns CDR1 LGHNA and CDR2 YSLEER. The CDR3 runs 13 residues. V was trimmed by 7 bases and J by 0 bases, leaving 7 bases between them. The CDR3, as DNA: TGCGCCAGCAAAAAGAGCTCCTACAATGAGCAGTTCTTC. Translating gives CASKKSSYNEQFF.

The rearrangement uses TRBV10-1 and TRBJ2-5; 11 bases map to TRBD1. This CDR3 is 15 amino acids long. J was trimmed by 5 bases and V by 4 bases; bases with no gene match: 6. In germline, CDR1 is WNHNN, CDR2 SYGVQD (reference sequence). The CDR3 here is CASSGGQGGSETQYF. The DNA of the CDR3 is TGCGCCAGCAGTGGGGGACAGGGGGGATCGGAGACCCAGTACTTC.

V gene TRBV7-2 combines with J gene TRBJ2-5, with unresolved D. This CDR3 region has 12 residues. In germline, CDR1 is SGHTA, CDR2 FQGNSA. Deletions cut 7 bases from V and 4 bases from J, with 10 bases between. CDR3 residues: CASKTLGETQYF. The CDR3 region has the DNA TGTGCCAGCAAAACTCTTGGAGAGACCCAGTACTTC.

The J gene is TRBJ1-5, the V gene TRBV30, with a tentative D call TRBD1 (5 bases). Per germline, CDR1 GTSNPN and CDR2 SVGIG (reference sequence). The CDR3 has 13 amino acids. The V and J ends lost 1 base and 6 bases respectively, with 10 bases between them. The CDR3 DNA sequence: TGTGCCTGGAGTGGGCAGGGCACTCAGCCCCAGCATTTT. It specifies CAWSGQGTQPQHF.

The genes are TRBV5-8 and TRBJ1-1, with D unclear. The ends were cut back, 4 bases at V and 0 bases at J, with 7 bases in the middle. This CDR3 is 13 amino acids long. CDR1 and CDR2 (germline): SGHTS, YDEGEE. This CDR3 reads CASSRTMNTEAFF. Here the CDR3 DNA reads TGTGCCAGCAGCCGAACAATGAACACTGAAGCTTTCTTT.

V is TRBV6-5 and J is TRBJ2-3; 7 bases align to TRBD1. The germline gives CDR1 MNHEY, CDR2 SVGAGI. There are 15 residues in the CDR3. Trimming took 0 bases from V and 2 from J; bases not matched to a gene: 2. The CDR3 loop is CASSYSTGNTDTQYF. CDR3 nucleotides: TGTGCCAGCAGTTACTCGACAGGGAACACAGATACGCAGTATTTT.

This clone was observed a single time. This chain's CDR3 is CASRVRQGKSYGYTF. CDR3 bases: TGCGCCAGCAGGGTCAGACAGGGGAAGTCCTATGGCTACACCTTC. V is TRBV10-2 and J is TRBJ1-2; 8 bases line up with TRBD1. The CDR3 runs 15 residues. V dropped 6 bases and J dropped 4; count of bases not matched to a gene: 10. Germline values: CDR1 WSHSY, CDR2 SAAADI.

V is TRBV30 and J is TRBJ2-4; no clear D. Looked up from germline, CDR1 is GTSNPN and CDR2 is SVGIG (reference sequence). There are 12 residues in the CDR3. V was cut by 5 bases and J by 3 bases, with 8 bases left in between. CDR3 in amino acids: CAWGLGKNIQYF. CDR3 sequence (DNA): TGTGCCTGGGGGCTTGGCAAAAACATTCAGTACTTC.

The chain has TRBV6-4 and TRBJ2-3; 13 nucleotides agree with TRBD2. J lost 4 bases, V lost 4 bases, and 2 bases had no gene match. In germline, CDR1 is MRHNA, CDR2 SNTAGT. The CDR3 consists of 15 residues. The CDR3 nucleotides are TGTGCCAGCAGTGCTACTAGCGGGGGGGCAGATACGCAGTATTTT. This encodes CASSATSGGADTQYF.

V is TRBV5-1 and J is TRBJ1-6; D might be TRBD1 (5 bases). Germline V gives CDR1 SGHRS, CDR2 YFSETQ. This CDR3 region has 15 residues. V lost 7 bases, J lost 8 bases, and 19 bases lay in between. The CDR3 region has the DNA TGCGCCAGCGCCTCGGACGACAGAACCTATTCACCCCTCCACTTT. As protein: CASASDDRTYSPLHF.